The clone carrying this T cell receptor (beta chain) was seen ten or more times. Its specificity is unknown. The record originates from a study of spatial heterogeneity in lung cancer. Noted time point: sample taken at primary tumor resection. Samples came from some 71 TRACERx patients with untreated early-stage lung cancer. TCR cDNA molecules each had a unique molecular identifier. TCRdb recomputed calls from the 5' RACE reads with MiXCR, one row per CDR3 protein. The table includes fewer than 15,000 distinct CDR3 sequences, 2.5% to 3.5% detected once. The CDR3 spans 15 residues. V shed 0 bases and J shed 2 bases, with 12 bases lying between them. Germline CDR1 reads SGHKS; CDR2 reads YYEKEE (reference sequence). Points from the study as a whole: Expanded alpha and beta TCR counts within tumors tracked tumor mutation counts.

The chain combines TRBV5-5 with TRBJ2-7; no clear D gene. The TCR comes from a male donor with early-stage non-small cell lung cancer. Source: lung tumor tissue, taken at surgery. CDR3 DNA: TGTGCCAGCAGCTTGGCCCCACTGGCGACCTACGAGCAGTACTTC. This translates into CASSLAPLATYEQYF.